The 9 T cell receptor beta chains presented below share a single source sample, sequenced in a study of cytomegalovirus exposure and HLA in healthy donors. Amplification used 60 Vbeta primers and 13 Jbeta primers. The table came from immunoSEQ multiplex PCR; TCRdb's copy has only in-frame clones and leaves some out. The sample consists of 150,000 to 250,000 clones, 75% to 90% of them appearing once. The material sequenced was PBMCs. The source of these receptors is a woman in her 50s in good health and CMV-seropositive.

This chain uses TRBV18 with TRBJ2-7; D might be TRBD1 (5 bases). CDR3 length: 13 residues. V was cut by 2 bases and J by 0 bases, with 5 bases left in between. Germline V gives CDR1 KGHSH, CDR2 LQKENI. This chain's CDR3 is CASSPGASYEQYF. CDR3 bases: TGTGCCAGCTCACCAGGGGCCTCCTACGAGCAGTACTTC.

The chain combines TRBV5-1 with TRBJ1-4, with a weak D call TRBD1 (5 bases). CDR1 and CDR2 (germline): SGHRS, YFSETQ. The CDR3 totals 14 residues. V was pared by 9 bases and J by 6 bases, with 18 bases between. The CDR3 DNA follows: TGCGCCACCCAAGAACAGGCTCCATATGAAAAACTGTTTTTT. Encoded protein: CATQEQAPYEKLFF.

The chain employs TRBV2 and TRBJ2-3; D not resolved. CDR3 length equals 14 residues. The germline V gene encodes CDR1 SNHLY and CDR2 FYNNEI. Trimming shortened V by 1 base and J by 1 base, and 6 bases separated the two germline ends. The chain's CDR3 is CASSEVSRTDTQYF. CDR3 nucleotides: TGTGCCAGCAGTGAAGTCTCTCGCACAGATACGCAGTATTTT.

The chain has TRBV6-1 and TRBJ2-7; 7 bases are shared with TRBD2. This CDR3 is 15 amino acids long. CDR1 is MNHNS, CDR2 SASEGT, per germline. Trimming took 0 bases from V and 0 from J; bases not matched to a gene: 2. The CDR3 loop is CASSEALADSYEQYF. The CDR3 nucleotides read TGTGCCAGCAGTGAAGCTCTAGCGGACTCCTACGAGCAGTACTTC.

For this clone: One junction end does not reproduce the germline sequence, and a read error may be involved. CDR3 sequence: CASSRPTDRSFEQYF. The CDR3 DNA follows: TGTGCCAGCAGTCGTCCGACAGACCGCTCCTTCGAGCAGTACTTC. V usage is TRBV28 and J usage is TRBJ2-7; maybe TRBD1 (5 bases). The length of the CDR3 is 15 residues. Looked up from germline, CDR1 is MDHEN and CDR2 is SYDVKM.

This clone was observed once. The J gene is TRBJ2-3, the V gene TRBV5-1, with TRBD2 matching over 10 bases. Trimming at V came to 1 base and at J to 6 bases, leaving 11 bases not matched to a gene. The CDR3 totals 17 residues. Germline V gene lookup returns CDR1 SGHRS and CDR2 YFSETQ. The CDR3 DNA follows: TGCGCCAGCAGCTTGATGGTAGCGGGAGGCCTCTCGGATACGCAGTATTTT. Translation gives CASSLMVAGGLSDTQYF.

The rearrangement uses TRBV6-5 and TRBJ2-7; a possible D gene is TRBD1 (6 bases). The CDR3 sequence is 12 residues long. V was clipped by 4 bases and J by 4 bases, with 8 bases between them. The germline V gene has CDR1 MNHEY and CDR2 SVGAGI. CDR3 DNA: TGTGCCAGCAGTTCGACAGGATACGAGCAGTACTTC. Protein sequence: CASSSTGYEQYF.

The chain has TRBV4-1 and TRBJ2-3; TRBD2 agrees at 10 bases. After removal of 1 base from V and 5 bases from J, the junction contained 12 bases not matched to a gene. The length of the CDR3 is 18 residues. Per the germline V gene, CDR1 is MGHRA and CDR2 is YSYEKL. CDR3 amino acids: CASSQGASSGGAEDTQYF. DNA of the CDR3: TGCGCCAGCAGCCAAGGGGCCTCAAGCGGGGGGGCCGAAGATACGCAGTATTTT.

The chain uses TRBV6-5 and TRBJ2-5; 7 nucleotides align to TRBD2. The assigned J gene may be wrong: the sequence end matches TRBJ2-7 better. Germline V lookup: CDR1 MNHEY, CDR2 SVGAGI. The CDR3 has 14 residues. CDR3 in amino acids: CASSYEREAYEQYF. The DNA of the CDR3 is TGTGCCAGCAGTTACGAACGGGAGGCCTACGAGCAGTACTTC.